What follows is one T cell receptor (beta chain) and its context. Donors were grouped by their self-reported clinical history. The data belong to a study of blood T cell repertoires in COVID-19. The wider study: Samples came from the United States, Italy and Spain, spanning acute and convalescent COVID-19. T cells, B-cell-depleted T cells, or PBMCs supplied cDNA or gDNA.

In the original analysis: Estimated nucleated cell counts came from reference gene primer amplification. Libraries were prepared by immunoSEQ multiplex PCR; TCRdb keeps only in-frame clonotypes and omits some of them. The V and J calls and clone size come from that table; D and trimming were worked out from the DNA. The sample shows about 270,000 clones, approximately 91% of them seen only once. The receptor's source is a woman aged 40 to 55 with acute COVID-19. The sequencing input was PBMCs or T cells enriched from blood (not recorded which).

CDR3: CASSYRGPSSSYNEQFF. CDR3 nucleotide sequence: TGCGCCAGCAGCTACAGGGGGCCCTCAAGCTCCTACAATGAGCAGTTCTTC. The chain couples TRBV5-1 to TRBJ2-1; 9 bases map to TRBD1. The J segment lost 0 bases and the V segment lost 3 bases, leaving 7 bases of the junction unmatched. This CDR3 spans 17 amino acids. Germline CDR1 and CDR2: SGHRS and YFSETQ.